This T cell receptor beta chain was recovered during a study of blood T cell repertoires in COVID-19. Study at large: Both acute and convalescent COVID-19 samples were obtained from the United States, Italy and Spain. The analysed material was cDNA or gDNA that came from T cells, B-cell-depleted T cells, or PBMCs.

Study processing details: Quantification of nucleated cells was approximated via reference gene primer amplification. Sequencing was performed with immunoSEQ multiplex PCR; in TCRdb, only in-frame clones are kept and a portion is missing. Clone size and the V and J calls come from that table; the DNA yielded D and trimming. Seen here are some 170,000 clones, 82% observed once, and the top ten hold about 8%. CDR1 and CDR2 from the germline V gene are SQVTM and ANQGSEA. The CDR3 is made up of 12 amino acids. Trimming shortened V by 4 bases and J by 5 bases, and 11 bases separated the two germline ends.

Sequencing used peripheral blood. This TCR was sampled from a woman in her 70s with acute or convalescent COVID-19. The genes are TRBV29-1 and TRBJ2-5; D is possibly TRBD2 (6 bases). The CDR3 protein is CSVVAEYETQYF. DNA of the CDR3: TGCAGCGTTGTAGCGGAGTACGAGACCCAGTACTTC.